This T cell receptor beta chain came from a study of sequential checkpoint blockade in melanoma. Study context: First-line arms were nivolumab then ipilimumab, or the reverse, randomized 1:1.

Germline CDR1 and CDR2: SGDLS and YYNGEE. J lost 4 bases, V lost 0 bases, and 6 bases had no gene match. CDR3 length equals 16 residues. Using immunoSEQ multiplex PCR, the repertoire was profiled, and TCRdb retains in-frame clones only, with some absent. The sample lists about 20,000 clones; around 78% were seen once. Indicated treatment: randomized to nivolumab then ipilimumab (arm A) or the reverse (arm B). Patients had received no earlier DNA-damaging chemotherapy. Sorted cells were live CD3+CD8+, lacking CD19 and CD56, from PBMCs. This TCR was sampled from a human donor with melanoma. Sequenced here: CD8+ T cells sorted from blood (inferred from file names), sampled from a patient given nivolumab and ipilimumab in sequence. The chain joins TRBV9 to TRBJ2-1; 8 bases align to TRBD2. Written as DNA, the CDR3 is TGTGCCAGCAGCGTAGCGGATCGGGAGGGTTACAATGAGCAGTTCTTC. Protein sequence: CASSVADREGYNEQFF.